Each of the 18 T cell receptor beta chains below was sequenced from the same sample in a study of spatial heterogeneity in lung cancer. The study's findings and limits: The number of expanded tumor alpha and beta chains correlated with mutation number.

TCRdb reanalysed the 5' RACE reads using MiXCR and keeps one entry per CDR3 protein. The sample lists about 13,000 distinct CDR3 sequences, approximately 5.6% occurring once. Their specific antigens are unknown. Time point noted: sample taken at primary tumor resection. The sample here was lung tumor tissue, taken at surgery. The receptors here all came from a female donor with early-stage non-small cell lung cancer.

This clonotype was detected many times. The size of this beta chain means little, since it is a stray read in a library made for alpha chains. The J gene is TRBJ1-2, the V gene TRBV7-6, with D maybe TRBD1 (5 bases). CDR3 size: 13 residues. Germline CDR1 reads SGHVS; CDR2 reads FNYEAQ. V was trimmed by 4 bases and J by 9 bases, leaving 15 bases between them. CDR3 loop: CASSYGAALSYTF. CDR3 nucleotides: TGTGCCAGCAGCTACGGGGCAGCTTTAAGCTACACCTTC.

This clonotype rates as medium-sized (0.01 to 0.1%). Since the library was made to target alpha chains, this beta chain is a stray read and its abundance is not meaningful. The chain couples TRBV7-2 to TRBJ2-5, with a possible D match to TRBD1 (5 bases). Germline CDR1 and CDR2: SGHTA and FQGNSA. V lost 1 base to trimming and J lost 3 bases, with 21 bases between them. This CDR3 region has 18 residues. The CDR3, as DNA: TGTGCCAGCAGCTTAGGACAGCTCGAGCTAGTGAGAAAAGAGACCCAGTACTTC. This encodes CASSLGQLELVRKETQYF.

This clonotype was observed at least ten times. In a library made to pick up alpha chains, this beta chain is a stray read with a size that means little. The chain joins TRBV12-3 or TRBV12-4 to TRBJ2-3; possible D gene TRBD1, 5 bases. With 3 bases removed from V and 7 bases from J, the gap between germline ends came to 14 bases. This CDR3 has 14 amino acids. CDR3 bases: TGTGCCAGCAGTTTTAGGGGCGCCCCACATACGCAGTATTTT. Amino acids: CASSFRGAPHTQYF.

This clonotype was observed many times. A library prepared for alpha chains yielded this beta chain as an off-target read; its size is of little meaning. The chain joins TRBV2 to TRBJ2-7, with D maybe TRBD1 (5 bases). Germline-derived CDR1 and CDR2 are SNHLY and FYNNEI. The V end lost 7 bases, the J end lost 1 base, and 11 bases lay between the germline ends. The CDR3 consists of 13 residues. CDR3 DNA sequence: TGTGCCAGCAAAGAGACAGAGTCCTACGAGCAGTACTTC. This sequence encodes CASKETESYEQYF.

This clonotype was recorded at least ten times. This beta chain slipped into a library made for alpha chains as a stray read, so its size is not meaningful. The V and J genes are TRBV30 and TRBJ1-1; D unclear. Germline V gene lookup returns CDR1 GTSNPN and CDR2 SVGIG (reference sequence). This CDR3 is 12 amino acids long. Deletions cut 5 bases from V and 3 bases from J, with 10 bases between. CDR3: CAWERGYTEAFF. CDR3 DNA sequence: TGTGCCTGGGAAAGAGGCTACACTGAAGCTTTCTTT. Drawing the rest from reference TRBV30 and TRBJ1-1, the complete variable domain is SQTIHQWPATLVQPVGSPLSLECTVEGTSNPNLYWYRQAAGRGLQLLFYSVGIGQISSEVPQNLSASRPQDRQFILSSKKLLLSDSGFYLCAWERGYTEAFFGQGTRLTVV.

At least ten counts were recorded for this clonotype. This beta chain was picked up by a library intended for alpha chains and is off target, so its count carries little meaning. This chain uses TRBV4-3 with TRBJ1-4; D is uncertain. Trimming pared 0 bases from V and 11 bases from J, leaving 16 bases between. The germline V gene has CDR1 LGHNA and CDR2 YSLEER. The CDR3 contains 15 residues. The CDR3 DNA reads as TGCGCCAGCAGCCAAGATGGCCTTCGAATGAATAAACTGTTTTTT. It is translated as CASSQDGLRMNKLFF.

This clonotype was seen only once. This beta chain is a stray read from a library made for alpha chains; its abundance is not meaningful. The chain couples TRBV20-1 to TRBJ2-7; no clear D gene. V shed 6 bases and J shed 2 bases, with 14 bases lying between them. CDR3 length: 13 amino acids. Germline V gene lookup returns CDR1 DFQATT and CDR2 SNEGSKA (reference sequence). This chain's CDR3 is CSAASQVTYEQYF. As DNA, the CDR3 is TGCAGTGCCGCGTCTCAGGTAACCTACGAGCAGTACTTC.

This clonotype is deemed medium-sized. Little can be read into the size of this beta chain, an off-target read in a library designed for alpha chains. This rearrangement joins TRBV13 to TRBJ2-6; no reliable D call. This CDR3 region has 14 residues. The V gene's germline CDR1 is PRHDT and CDR2 FYEKMQ (reference sequence). Trimming cost V 8 bases and J 4 bases, with 12 bases left between them. In DNA, the CDR3 is TGTGCCAGCCGTGCCGCGTCAGGGGCCAACGTCCTGACTTTC. Its translation: CASRAASGANVLTF. The full variable domain, in which reference TRBV13 and TRBJ2-6 provide the parts outside the CDR3, is AAGVIQSPRHLIKEKRETATLKCYPIPRHDTVYWYQQGPGQDPQFLISFYEKMQSDKGSIPDRFSAQQFSDYHSELNMSSLELGDSALYFCASRAASGANVLTFGAGSRLTVL.

At least ten counts were recorded for this clonotype. The size of this beta chain means little, since it is a stray read in a library made for alpha chains. This CDR3 is CSVVWDKPYEQYF. The CDR3 DNA reads as TGCAGCGTTGTCTGGGACAAACCTTACGAGCAGTACTTC. V usage is TRBV29-1 and J usage is TRBJ2-7, with D maybe TRBD1 (6 bases). Deletions cut 4 bases from V and 4 bases from J, with 14 bases between. Germline CDR1 is SQVTM and CDR2 is ANQGSEA. This CDR3 is built from 13 residues.

This clonotype was observed many times. This beta chain is off target for a library built for alpha chains, so its abundance means little. This chain joins TRBV7-2 and TRBJ2-6, with D possibly TRBD1 on 6 matching bases. This CDR3 has 15 amino acids. Trimming took 5 bases from V and 6 from J, leaving 14 bases between them. CDR1 is SGHTA and CDR2 is FQGNSA in the germline V gene. The CDR3 DNA reads TGTGCCAGCAGCACACCCCAGGGGAAGGCCAACGTCCTGACTTTC. Translated, it gives CASSTPQGKANVLTF.

This clonotype was recorded at least ten times. With the library built for alpha chains, this beta chain is off target and its frequency is not meaningful. The chain uses TRBV7-9 and TRBJ1-3; no definite D call. The CDR3 loop spans 13 amino acids. Looked up from germline, CDR1 is SEHNR and CDR2 is FQNEAQ (reference sequence). Trimming shortened V by 3 bases and J by 6 bases, and 9 bases separated the two germline ends. The CDR3 nucleotides are TGTGCCAGCAGCTTCCGCCCCCAAAACACCATATATTTT. The encoded protein is CASSFRPQNTIYF.

In this sample, this clonotype turned up many times. This beta chain is an unintended read in a library built for alpha chains; its size means little. The V gene is TRBV28, the J gene TRBJ2-6, with TRBD1 matching over 7 bases. The CDR3 sequence is 15 residues long. CDR1 is MDHEN, CDR2 SYDVKM, per germline. Trimming took 5 bases from V and 2 from J; bases not matched to a gene: 3. This CDR3 reads CASSTQGTGANVLTF. The DNA for the CDR3 is TGTGCCAGCAGTACACAGGGGACTGGGGCCAACGTCCTGACTTTC.

The table lists this clonotype with many counts. For a library built for alpha chains, this beta chain is a stray read; little rests on its size. This chain uses TRBV11-2 with TRBJ2-7, with D maybe TRBD1 (5 bases). The V end was cut by 5 bases, the J end by 1 base, with 12 bases between. This CDR3 is 14 amino acids long. Germline CDR1 is SGHAT and CDR2 is FQNNGV. The CDR3 spells CASSRTGGSYEQYF. The CDR3 bases are TGTGCCAGCAGCCGCACAGGCGGTTCCTACGAGCAGTACTTC.

This clonotype was recorded many times. A library prepared for alpha chains yielded this beta chain as an off-target read; its size is of little meaning. This rearrangement joins TRBV6-2 or TRBV6-3 to TRBJ1-5; D not resolved. The V gene's germline CDR1 is MNHEY and CDR2 SVGEGT. CDR3 length equals 13 residues. The ends were cut back, 6 bases at V and 1 base at J, with 7 bases in the middle. Written as DNA, the CDR3 is TGTGCCAGCAGGCGACTGAGCAATCAGCCCCAGCATTTT. It codes for CASRRLSNQPQHF.

A note on this clonotype: This beta chain is an unintended read in a library built for alpha chains; its size means little. The J gene is TRBJ2-7, the V gene TRBV7-9; maybe TRBD2 (5 bases). Germline-derived CDR1 and CDR2 are SEHNR and FQNEAQ (reference sequence). The V end lost 9 bases, the J end lost 3 bases, and 15 bases lay between the germline ends. The CDR3 runs 13 residues. CDR3 amino acids: CASREGSSYEQYF. The DNA for the CDR3 is TGTGCCAGTCGTGAAGGGAGTAGCTACGAGCAGTACTTC.

Comments on this clonotype: The library was built for alpha chains, so this beta chain is an off-target read and its size means little. This chain joins TRBV29-1 and TRBJ1-1; maybe TRBD1 (6 bases). The CDR3 has 12 residues. Germline assignment: CDR1 SQVTM and CDR2 ANQGSEA. For the CDR3, the DNA is TGCAGTTACAGGGTTAGTGGCACTGAAGCTTTCTTT. It specifies CSYRVSGTEAFF. The variable domain in full, completed from reference TRBV29-1 and TRBJ1-1, reads SAVISQKPSRDICQRGTSLTIQCQVDSQVTMMFWYRQQPGQSLTLIATANQGSEATYESGFVIDKFPISRPNLTFSTLTVSNMSPEDSSIYLCSYRVSGTEAFFGQGTRLTVV.

This clonotype has at least ten counts. This beta chain is an unintended read in a library built for alpha chains; its size means little. The V call is TRBV6-2 or TRBV6-3, the J call TRBJ2-1, with TRBD2 identical over 13 bases. CDR3 length: 15 amino acids. The germline CDR1 and CDR2 sequences are MNHEY and SVGEGT. The V gene end was trimmed by 5 bases and the J gene end by 8 bases; junction bases not matched to a gene: 6. CDR3 in amino acids: CASSPTSGGAHEQFF. DNA for the CDR3: TGTGCCAGCAGTCCTACTAGCGGGGGGGCACATGAGCAGTTCTTC.

This clonotype has ten or more counts. Found in a library prepared for alpha chains, this beta chain is an off-target read, and its abundance has little meaning. The chain is built from TRBV7-2 and TRBJ2-7; TRBD1 matches 9 bases. The CDR3 has 14 residues. Unmatched junction bases numbered 11, after V lost 7 bases and J lost 7 bases. CDR1 and CDR2 from the germline V gene are SGHTA and FQGNSA. Here the CDR3 DNA reads TGTGCCAGCACCTCCGGGACAGGGACCTTTGAGCAGTACTTC. It codes for CASTSGTGTFEQYF.